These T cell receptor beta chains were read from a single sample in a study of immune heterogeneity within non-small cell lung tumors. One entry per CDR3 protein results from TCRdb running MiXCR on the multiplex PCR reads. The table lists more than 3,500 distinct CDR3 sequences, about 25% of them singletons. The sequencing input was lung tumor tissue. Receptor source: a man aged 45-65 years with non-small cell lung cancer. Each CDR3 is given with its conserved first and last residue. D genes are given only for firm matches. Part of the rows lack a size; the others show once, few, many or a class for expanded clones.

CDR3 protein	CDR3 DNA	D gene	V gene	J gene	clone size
CASSQESTQARNTIYF	TGTGCCAGCAGCCAGGAGAGTACCCAGGCCCGAAACACCATATATTTT	NA	TRBV3-1	TRBJ1-3	many
CAWSRHVRGLNTEAFF	TGTGCCTGGAGCAGACACGTTCGTGGATTGAACACTGAAGCTTTCTTT	NA	TRBV30	TRBJ1-1	medium-sized
CASSRGITETQYF	TGTGCCAGCAGCCGAGGGATAACGGAGACCCAGTACTTC	NA	TRBV6-1	TRBJ2-5	medium-sized
CASSQRSYEQYF	TGTGCCAGCAGCCAAAGGTCCTACGAGCAGTACTTC	NA	TRBV14	TRBJ2-7	medium-sized
CASSLSTGQETQYF	TGCGCCAGCAGCTTGAGTACGGGGCAAGAGACCCAGTACTTC	NA	TRBV5-1	TRBJ2-5	NA
CASSPRGPPYEQYF	TGTGCCAGCAGTCCCAGGGGTCCTCCCTACGAGCAGTACTTC	NA	TRBV12-3/TRBV12-4	TRBJ2-7	medium-sized
CSARGHSNTGELFF	TGCAGTGCTAGAGGACACTCGAACACCGGGGAGCTGTTTTTT	NA	TRBV20-1	TRBJ2-2	few
CAWSVLVGGYTF	TGTGCCTGGAGTGTATTGGTGGGTGGCTACACCTTC	NA	TRBV30	TRBJ1-2	medium-sized
CASSKETLAGGYNEQFF	TGTGCCAGCAGCAAGGAAACTTTGGCGGGGGGGTACAATGAGCAGTTCTTC	TRBD2	TRBV7-9	TRBJ2-1	medium-sized
CASSLETGRGYTF	TGTGCCAGCAGCTTGGAAACAGGGCGGGGCTACACCTTC	NA	TRBV5-5	TRBJ1-2	many
CAISGDYEQYF	TGTGCCATCAGTGGGGATTACGAGCAGTACTTC	NA	TRBV10-3	TRBJ2-7	medium-sized
CATSDPSQVPHQQYF	TGTGCCACCAGTGACCCCTCACAGGTCCCCCACCAGCAGTACTTC	NA	TRBV24-1	TRBJ2-7	medium-sized
CASSYPRTGSNSPLEF	TGTGCCAGCAGTTACCCAAGGACAGGGTCGAATTCACCCCTCGAGTTT	TRBD1	TRBV6-9	TRBJ1-6	NA
CSVERFSGYGYTF	TGCAGCGTTGAGCGCTTCAGCGGCTATGGCTACACCTTC	NA	TRBV29-1	TRBJ1-2	medium-sized
CASRGTLLNTEAFF	TGTGCCAGCAGAGGGACATTATTGAACACTGAAGCTTTCTTT	NA	TRBV6-1	TRBJ1-1	many
CASSSGQGLDNSPLHF	TGTGCCAGCAGTTCGGGACAGGGGCTAGATAATTCACCCCTCCACTTT	TRBD1	TRBV7-9	TRBJ1-6	medium-sized
CASMGNWGTNQPQHF	TGTGCCAGCATGGGGAATTGGGGCACCAATCAGCCCCAGCATTTT	NA	TRBV6-1	TRBJ1-5	large
CASSGRGPNYGYTF	TGTGCCAGCAGTGGCAGGGGGCCTAACTATGGCTACACCTTC	TRBD1	TRBV12-3/TRBV12-4	TRBJ1-2	medium-sized
CASSPLAGGTGELFF	TGCGCCAGCAGCCCTCTAGCGGGAGGGACCGGGGAGCTGTTTTTT	TRBD2	TRBV5-1	TRBJ2-2	many
CARSATLVQESQYF	TGTGCCAGAAGCGCTACTCTAGTCCAAGAGTCCCAGTACTTC	NA	TRBV9	TRBJ2-5	NA
CSGASGRDYNEQFF	TGCAGTGGTGCTAGCGGGAGGGACTACAATGAGCAGTTCTTC	TRBD2	TRBV20-1	TRBJ2-1	medium-sized
CASSLEGGQPQHF	TGCGCCAGCAGCTTGGAGGGTGGTCAGCCCCAGCATTTT	NA	TRBV5-1	TRBJ1-5	medium-sized
CASRRLDEEQYF	TGTGCCAGCAGACGTCTGGATGAGGAGCAGTACTTC	NA	TRBV5-4	TRBJ2-7	many
CASSSGTGNQPQHF	TGCGCCAGCAGTTCCGGGACAGGGAATCAGCCCCAGCATTTT	TRBD1	TRBV4-1	TRBJ1-5	medium-sized
CASSWERGTDTQYF	TGTGCCAGCAGCTGGGAGCGGGGCACAGATACGCAGTATTTT	NA	TRBV7-8	TRBJ2-3	medium-sized
CASSEGFSGSYNEQFF	TGTGCCAGCAGTGAAGGGTTTAGCGGGAGTTACAATGAGCAGTTCTTC	TRBD2	TRBV6-1	TRBJ2-1	medium-sized
CASSPPETGMLSGNTIYF	TGTGCCAGCAGCCCGCCAGAGACAGGAATGCTCTCTGGAAACACCATATATTTT	NA	TRBV7-9	TRBJ1-3	medium-sized
CASSPSLTHYEQFF	TGTGCCAGCTCACCATCTTTAACCCATTATGAGCAGTTCTTC	NA	TRBV18	TRBJ2-1	many
CASTALGWTSNYGYTF	TGTGCCAGTACCGCCCTGGGGTGGACGTCTAACTATGGCTACACCTTC	NA	TRBV19	TRBJ1-2	medium-sized
CASSFVEASGGYTF	TGTGCCAGCAGCTTCGTGGAGGCCTCGGGCGGCTACACCTTC	NA	TRBV7-2	TRBJ1-2	NA
CASSMSDATQYF	TGTGCCAGTAGTATGTCCGACGCTACGCAGTATTTT	NA	TRBV19	TRBJ2-3	medium-sized
CASSDARDGANVLTF	TGTGCCAGCAGTGATGCTCGGGACGGGGCCAACGTCCTGACTTTC	NA	TRBV6-1	TRBJ2-6	many
CASSQDVGELFF	TGTGCCAGCAGCCAAGATGTCGGGGAGCTGTTTTTT	NA	TRBV14	TRBJ2-2	medium-sized
CASSSGPGGHEQYF	TGTGCCAGCAGCTCCGGCCCGGGAGGGCACGAGCAGTACTTC	TRBD2	TRBV7-9	TRBJ2-7	many
CASSLGGAPYNEQFF	TGTGCCAGCAGCTTAGGCGGGGCACCGTACAATGAGCAGTTCTTC	NA	TRBV11-2	TRBJ2-1	medium-sized
CASSLDRGGQPQHF	TGTGCCAGCAGCTTAGACAGGGGAGGTCAGCCCCAGCATTTT	TRBD1	TRBV7-2	TRBJ1-5	many